This T cell receptor beta chain emerged from a study of blood T cell repertoires in COVID-19 (dated by TCRdb to about 2020). In the study overall: The collaborator samples originated in the United States, Italy and Spain and spanned the acute and convalescent phases of COVID-19. The prospective study material was composed of cDNA or gDNA derived from T cells, B-cell-depleted T cells, or PBMCs. The dataset comprised deeply sampled blood TCRbeta repertoires from subjects exposed to, actively infected with, or recovered from COVID-19. The repertoires were released in a freely available public database meant as a resource for research on the immune response to SARS-CoV-2. The samples were drawn from two sources: the first 160 participants of the ongoing ImmuneRACE study, and fewer than 1,500 subjects contributed by 6 global collaborators. The sample metadata nearly always contained a de-identified subject ID, COVID-19 status, age in years and sex. Where HLA class I and class II types were available, the types were taken from metadata supplied by the sample provider, not from assay-based typing. Summary of the overall study and its limitations: The amount of clinical and demographic metadata varied by source and participant and was provided uncurated.

At one collaborating source in Seattle, patients were enrolled during active infection and were followed longitudinally through the course of disease. Collaborating institutions collected whole blood in K2EDTA tubes following their own protocols. For TCRbeta analysis, collaborators shipped samples as frozen whole blood, isolated PBMCs, or DNA extracted from either of those sample types. Trimming at the junction amounts to 0 bases on V and 5 bases on J, and the germline ends lie 8 bases apart. Taken from cysteine to phenylalanine, the CDR3 has 15 residues. The read is trimmed to its CDR3 DNA, 45 bases read in frame from base 1. Per the germline V gene, ENHRY is the CDR1 and SYGVKD is the CDR2. With regard to this clone: Its antigen is currently not known. No much larger clonotype is one base removed from it; base qualities were not supplied.

TCRbeta CDR3 regions were amplified from genomic DNA by means of the immunoSEQ Assay, a bias-controlled multiplex PCR. Per the source publication's procedure: Nucleated cell counts per sample were estimated from amplification of reference gene primers within the assay. To quantify the absolute abundance of each unique TCRbeta CDR3 rearrangement, sequence reads were collapsed and filtered. For each sample, productive Simpson clonality was calculated as the square root of Simpson's diversity index across productive rearrangements. TCRdb carries this immuneACCESS record with in-frame sequences only. Its versions omit some clonotypes, under half of them owing to an unresolved V gene in the studies checked, with the rest unexplained. V and J calls plus clone size are reproduced from that table; the DNA served to infer D and trimming. The sample contains about 170,000 clones, roughly 93% of them found a single time. Around 4.8% of the sample is held by the ten biggest clonotypes.

The chain was built from TRBV10-3 and TRBJ1-6, with no D gene named confidently. Sequenced sample: peripheral blood. This clonotype originated in a man younger than 35 with COVID-19, enrolled during active disease. This receptor carries the CDR3 CAISESGRDNSPLHF. Here is the DNA: TGTGCCATCAGTGAGTCTGGGAGGGATAATTCACCCCTCCACTTT.